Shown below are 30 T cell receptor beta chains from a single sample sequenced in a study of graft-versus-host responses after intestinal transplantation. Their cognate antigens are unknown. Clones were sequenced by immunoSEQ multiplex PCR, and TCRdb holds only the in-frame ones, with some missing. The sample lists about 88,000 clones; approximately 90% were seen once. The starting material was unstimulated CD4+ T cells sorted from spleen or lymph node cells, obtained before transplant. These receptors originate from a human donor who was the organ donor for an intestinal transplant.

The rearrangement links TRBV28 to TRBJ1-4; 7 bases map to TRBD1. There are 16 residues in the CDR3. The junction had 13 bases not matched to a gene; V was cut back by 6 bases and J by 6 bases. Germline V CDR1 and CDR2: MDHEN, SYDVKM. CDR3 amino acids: CASSRSGTAGDEKLFF. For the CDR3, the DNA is TGTGCCAGCAGCCGGTCAGGGACAGCTGGGGATGAAAAACTGTTTTTT. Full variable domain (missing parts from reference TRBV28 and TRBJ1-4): DVKVTQSSRYLVKRTGEKVFLECVQDMDHENMFWYRQDPGLGLRLIYFSYDVKMKEKGDIPEGYSVSREKKERFSLILESASTNQTSMYLCASSRSGTAGDEKLFFGSGTQLSVL.

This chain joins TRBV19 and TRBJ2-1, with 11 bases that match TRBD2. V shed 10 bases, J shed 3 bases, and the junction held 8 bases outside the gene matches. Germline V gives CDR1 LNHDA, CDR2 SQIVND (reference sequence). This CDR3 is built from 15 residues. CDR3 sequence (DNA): TGTGCCACCAGTGGAACTAGCGGGGGCTACAATGAGCAGTTCTTC. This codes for CATSGTSGGYNEQFF.

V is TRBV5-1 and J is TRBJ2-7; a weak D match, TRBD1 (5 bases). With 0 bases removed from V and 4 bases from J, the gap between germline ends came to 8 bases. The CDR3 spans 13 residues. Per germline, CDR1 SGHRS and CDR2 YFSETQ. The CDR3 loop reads CASSLDRSYEQYF. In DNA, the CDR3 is TGCGCCAGCAGCTTGGACAGGTCATACGAGCAGTACTTC.

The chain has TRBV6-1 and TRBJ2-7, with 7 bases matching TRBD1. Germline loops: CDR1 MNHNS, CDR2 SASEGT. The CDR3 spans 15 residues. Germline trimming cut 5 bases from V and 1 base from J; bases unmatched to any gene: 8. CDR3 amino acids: CASSRFRDSSYEQYF. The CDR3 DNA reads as TGTGCCAGCAGTCGTTTCCGGGACAGTTCCTACGAGCAGTACTTC.

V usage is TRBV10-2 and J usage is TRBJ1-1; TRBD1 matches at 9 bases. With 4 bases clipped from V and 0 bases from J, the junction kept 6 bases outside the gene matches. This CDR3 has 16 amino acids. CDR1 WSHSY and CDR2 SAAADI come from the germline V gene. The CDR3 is CASSGPGTGMNTEAFF. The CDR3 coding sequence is TGCGCCAGCAGTGGTCCCGGGACAGGGATGAACACTGAAGCTTTCTTT.

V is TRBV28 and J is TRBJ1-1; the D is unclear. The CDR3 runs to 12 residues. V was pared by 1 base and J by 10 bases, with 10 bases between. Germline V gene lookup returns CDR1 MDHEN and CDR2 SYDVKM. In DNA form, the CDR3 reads TGTGCCAGCAGTTTATTATCGGGGAGAGCTTTCTTT. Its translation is CASSLLSGRAFF.

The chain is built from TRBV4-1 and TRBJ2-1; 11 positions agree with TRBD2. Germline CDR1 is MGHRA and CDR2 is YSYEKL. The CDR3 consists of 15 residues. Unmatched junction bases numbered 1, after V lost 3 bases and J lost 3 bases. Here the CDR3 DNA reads TGCGCCAGCAGCCATGGACTAGCGGGCTACAATGAGCAGTTCTTC. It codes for CASSHGLAGYNEQFF.

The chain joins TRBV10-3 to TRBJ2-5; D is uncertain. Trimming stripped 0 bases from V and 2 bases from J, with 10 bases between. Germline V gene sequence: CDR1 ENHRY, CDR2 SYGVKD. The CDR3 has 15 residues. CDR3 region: CAISESVTGQETQYF. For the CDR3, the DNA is TGTGCCATCAGTGAGTCGGTGACTGGACAAGAGACCCAGTACTTC.

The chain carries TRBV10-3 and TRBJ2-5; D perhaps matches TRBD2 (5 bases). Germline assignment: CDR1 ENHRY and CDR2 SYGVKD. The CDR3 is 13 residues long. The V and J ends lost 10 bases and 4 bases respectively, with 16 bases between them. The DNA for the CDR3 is TGTGCCACCAGCTCCGGGGAACCAGAGACCCAGTACTTC. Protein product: CATSSGEPETQYF.

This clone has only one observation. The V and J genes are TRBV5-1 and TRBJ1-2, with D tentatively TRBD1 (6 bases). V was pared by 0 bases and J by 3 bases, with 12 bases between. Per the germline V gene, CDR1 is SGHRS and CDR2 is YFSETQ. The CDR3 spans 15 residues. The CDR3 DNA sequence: TGCGCCAGCAGCTTGGTTTGGGGGGGCGACTATGGCTACACCTTC. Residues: CASSLVWGGDYGYTF.

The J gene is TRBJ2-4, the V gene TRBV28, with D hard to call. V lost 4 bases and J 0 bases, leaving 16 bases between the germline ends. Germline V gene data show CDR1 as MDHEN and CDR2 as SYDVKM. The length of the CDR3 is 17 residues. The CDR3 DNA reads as TGTGCCAGCAGTTCTGCCCCCAGTTTTTCAGCCAAAAACATTCAGTACTTC. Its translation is CASSSAPSFSAKNIQYF.

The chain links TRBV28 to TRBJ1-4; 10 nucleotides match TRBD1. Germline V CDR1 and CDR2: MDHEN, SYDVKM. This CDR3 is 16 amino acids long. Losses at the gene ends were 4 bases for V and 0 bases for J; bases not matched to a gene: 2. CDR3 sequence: CASSWGQGPTNEKLFF. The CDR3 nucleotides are TGTGCCAGCAGTTGGGGACAGGGGCCAACTAATGAAAAACTGTTTTTT. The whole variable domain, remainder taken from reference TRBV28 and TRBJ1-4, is DVKVTQSSRYLVKRTGEKVFLECVQDMDHENMFWYRQDPGLGLRLIYFSYDVKMKEKGDIPEGYSVSREKKERFSLILESASTNQTSMYLCASSWGQGPTNEKLFFGSGTQLSVL.

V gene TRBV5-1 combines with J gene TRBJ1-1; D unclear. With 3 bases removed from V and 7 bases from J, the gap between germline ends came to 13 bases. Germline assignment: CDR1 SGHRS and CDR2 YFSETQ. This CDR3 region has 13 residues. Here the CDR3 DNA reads TGCGCCAGCAGCTCACCTACTGTAAGTGAAGCTTTCTTT. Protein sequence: CASSSPTVSEAFF.

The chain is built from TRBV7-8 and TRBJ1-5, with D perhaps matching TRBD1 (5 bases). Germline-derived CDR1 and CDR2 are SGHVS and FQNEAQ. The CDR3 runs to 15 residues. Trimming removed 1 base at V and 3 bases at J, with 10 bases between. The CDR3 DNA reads TGTGCCAGCAGCTTAGGCGCAGGGCTCAATCAGCCCCAGCATTTT. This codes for CASSLGAGLNQPQHF.

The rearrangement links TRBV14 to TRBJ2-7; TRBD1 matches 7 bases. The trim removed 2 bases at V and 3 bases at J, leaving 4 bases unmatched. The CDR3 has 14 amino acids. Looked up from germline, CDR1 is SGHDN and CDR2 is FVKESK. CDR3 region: CASSQHRGVYEQYF. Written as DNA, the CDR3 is TGTGCCAGCAGCCAACACAGGGGAGTCTACGAGCAGTACTTC.

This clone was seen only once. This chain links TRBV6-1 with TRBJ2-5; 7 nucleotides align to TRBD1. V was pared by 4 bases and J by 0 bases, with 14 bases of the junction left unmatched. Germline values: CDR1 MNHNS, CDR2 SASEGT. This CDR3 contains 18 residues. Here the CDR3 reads CASSVNPLRDRYQETQYF. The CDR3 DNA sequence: TGTGCCAGCAGTGTCAACCCCTTACGGGACAGATACCAAGAGACCCAGTACTTC.

CDR3 in DNA: TGCGCCAGCAGCCAAGAGGGCAGGAACCGGGAAAAACTGTTTTTT. The encoded protein is CASSQEGRNREKLFF. The V and J genes are TRBV4-1 and TRBJ1-4; no reliable D call. The germline V gene encodes CDR1 MGHRA and CDR2 YSYEKL. The CDR3 length is 15 residues. Trimming shortened V by 0 bases and J by 8 bases, and 13 bases separated the two germline ends.

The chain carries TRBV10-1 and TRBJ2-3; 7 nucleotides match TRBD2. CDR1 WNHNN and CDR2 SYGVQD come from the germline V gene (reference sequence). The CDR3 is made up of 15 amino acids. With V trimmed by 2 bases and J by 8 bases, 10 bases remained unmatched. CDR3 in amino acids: CASSEGASGRGTQYF. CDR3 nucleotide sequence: TGCGCCAGCAGTGAGGGGGCTAGCGGTCGGGGTACGCAGTATTTT.

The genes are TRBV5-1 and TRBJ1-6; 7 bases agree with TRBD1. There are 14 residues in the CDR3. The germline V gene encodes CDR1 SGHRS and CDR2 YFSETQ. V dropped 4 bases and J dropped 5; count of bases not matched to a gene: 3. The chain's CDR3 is CASSDRADNSPLHF. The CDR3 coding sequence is TGCGCCAGCAGCGACAGGGCGGATAATTCACCCCTCCACTTT. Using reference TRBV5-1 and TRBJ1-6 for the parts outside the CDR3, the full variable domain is KAGVTQTPRYLIKTRGQQVTLSCSPISGHRSVSWYQQTPGQGLQFLFEYFSETQRNKGNFPGRFSGRQFSNSRSEMNVSTLELGDSALYLCASSDRADNSPLHFGNGTRLTVT.

In DNA form, the CDR3 reads TGTGCCAGCAGTGCTACGGACAGGGCTCAATACGAGCAGTACTTC. Translating gives CASSATDRAQYEQYF. The J gene is TRBJ2-7, the V gene TRBV6-5; 8 bases line up with TRBD1. The J segment lost 4 bases and the V segment lost 5 bases, leaving 10 bases of the junction unmatched. This CDR3 contains 15 residues. From germline, CDR1 is MNHEY and CDR2 SVGAGI.

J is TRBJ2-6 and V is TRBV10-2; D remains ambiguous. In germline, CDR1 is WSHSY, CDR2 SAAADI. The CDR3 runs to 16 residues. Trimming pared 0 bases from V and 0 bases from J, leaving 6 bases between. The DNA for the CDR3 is TGCGCCAGCAGTGAGTCGAGAGCCTCTGGGGCCAACGTCCTGACTTTC. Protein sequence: CASSESRASGANVLTF.

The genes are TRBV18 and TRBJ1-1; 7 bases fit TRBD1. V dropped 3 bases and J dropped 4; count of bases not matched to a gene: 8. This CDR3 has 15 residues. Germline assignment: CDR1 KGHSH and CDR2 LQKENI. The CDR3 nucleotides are TGTGCCAGCTCACCCTTCAAGGGGGCGAGCACTGAAGCTTTCTTT. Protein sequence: CASSPFKGASTEAFF.

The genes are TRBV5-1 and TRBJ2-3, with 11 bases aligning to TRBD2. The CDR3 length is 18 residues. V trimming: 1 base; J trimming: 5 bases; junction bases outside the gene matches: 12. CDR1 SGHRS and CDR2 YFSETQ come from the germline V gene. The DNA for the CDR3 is TGCGCCAGCAGCTTGTCCACTAGCGGGGGCGCTTTGCAAGATACGCAGTATTTT. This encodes CASSLSTSGGALQDTQYF. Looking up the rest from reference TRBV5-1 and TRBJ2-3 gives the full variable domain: KAGVTQTPRYLIKTRGQQVTLSCSPISGHRSVSWYQQTPGQGLQFLFEYFSETQRNKGNFPGRFSGRQFSNSRSEMNVSTLELGDSALYLCASSLSTSGGALQDTQYFGPGTRLTVL.

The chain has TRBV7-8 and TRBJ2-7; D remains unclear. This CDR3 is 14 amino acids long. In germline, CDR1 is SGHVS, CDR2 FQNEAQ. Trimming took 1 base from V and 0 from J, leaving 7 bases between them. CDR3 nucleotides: TGTGCCAGCAGCTTAGAGGAGAGCTCCTACGAGCAGTACTTC. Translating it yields CASSLEESSYEQYF.

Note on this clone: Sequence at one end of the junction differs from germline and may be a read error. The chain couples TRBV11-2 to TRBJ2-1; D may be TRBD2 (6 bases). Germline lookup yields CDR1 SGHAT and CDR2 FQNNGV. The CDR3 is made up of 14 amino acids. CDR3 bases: TGTACCAGCAGCCCACTACGGGGGTCCAATGAGCAGTTCTTC. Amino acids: CTSSPLRGSNEQFF.

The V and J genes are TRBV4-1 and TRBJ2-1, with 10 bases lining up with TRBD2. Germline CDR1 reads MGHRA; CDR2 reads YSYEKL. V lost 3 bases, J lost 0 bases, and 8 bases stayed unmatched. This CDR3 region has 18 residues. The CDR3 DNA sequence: TGCGCCAGCAGCCAGGGACTAGCGCCTTGGAGCTCCTACAATGAGCAGTTCTTC. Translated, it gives CASSQGLAPWSSYNEQFF.

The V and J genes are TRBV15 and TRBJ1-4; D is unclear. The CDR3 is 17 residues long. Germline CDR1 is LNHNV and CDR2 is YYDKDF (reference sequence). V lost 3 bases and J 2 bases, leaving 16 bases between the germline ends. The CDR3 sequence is CATSRVHVAMTNEKLFF. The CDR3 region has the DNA TGTGCCACCAGCAGGGTACACGTAGCGATGACTAATGAAAAACTGTTTTTT.

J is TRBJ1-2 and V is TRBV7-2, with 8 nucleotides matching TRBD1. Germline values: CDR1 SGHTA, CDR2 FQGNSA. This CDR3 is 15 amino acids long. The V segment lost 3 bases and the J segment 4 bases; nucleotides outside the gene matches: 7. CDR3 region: CASSFGRGQVYGYTF. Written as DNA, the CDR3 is TGTGCCAGCAGCTTCGGCAGGGGACAGGTCTATGGCTACACCTTC.

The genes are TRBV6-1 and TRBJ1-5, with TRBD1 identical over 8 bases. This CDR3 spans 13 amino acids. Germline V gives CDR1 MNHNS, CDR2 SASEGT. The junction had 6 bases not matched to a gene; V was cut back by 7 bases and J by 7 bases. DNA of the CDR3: TGTGCCAGCACCGACAGGGGAGAGCAGCCCCAGCATTTT. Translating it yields CASTDRGEQPQHF.

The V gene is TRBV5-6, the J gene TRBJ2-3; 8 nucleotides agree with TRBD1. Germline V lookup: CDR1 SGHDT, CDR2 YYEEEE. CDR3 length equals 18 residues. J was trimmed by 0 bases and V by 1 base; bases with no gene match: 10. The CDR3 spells CASSLRQGSPASTDTQYF. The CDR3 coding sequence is TGTGCCAGCAGCTTGCGACAGGGGTCCCCGGCTAGCACAGATACGCAGTATTTT.